The rows below give T cell receptor beta chains drawn from one sample of a study of glioma-infiltrating T cells. TCRdb fed the multiplex PCR reads into MiXCR, producing one record per CDR3 protein. The sample records about 190,000 distinct CDR3 sequences, 25% to 35% being singletons. The sequenced sample consisted of glioma tissue, nonneoplastic brain tissue, or PBMCs (not recorded which). All receptors derive from a human donor with low-grade glioma or glioblastoma, undergoing nonglioma brain surgery, or in good health (not recorded which). CDR3s include the opening cysteine and the closing phenylalanine or tryptophan. Fields, in order: clone size, J gene, V gene, D gene, CDR3 protein, CDR3 DNA. D genes are given only for firm matches. Where a row states a size, it is once, few, many or the class of an expanded clone; other rows omit it.

few | TRBJ2-7 | TRBV12-3/TRBV12-4 | - | CASRFLATSYEQYF | TGTGCCAGCAGATTCCTAGCGACCTCCTACGAGCAGTACTTC
many | TRBJ1-5 | TRBV2 | - | CASSEGEVPNQPQHF | TGTGCCAGCAGTGAAGGAGAAGTCCCCAATCAGCCCCAGCATTTT
many | TRBJ1-1 | TRBV28 | - | CASSLDGPGLAFF | TGTGCCAGCAGCCTCGACGGCCCGGGGCTAGCTTTCTTT
- | TRBJ2-5 | TRBV12-3/TRBV12-4 | - | CASRGTEGQQETQYF | TGTGCCAGCAGAGGAACAGAGGGTCAACAAGAGACCCAGTACTTC
many | TRBJ2-2 | TRBV20-1 | - | CSARDWAQGLTGELFF | TGCAGTGCTAGAGATTGGGCCCAGGGCCTCACCGGGGAGCTGTTTTTT
- | TRBJ2-7 | TRBV29-1 | - | CSVVSVGGLYEQYF | TGCAGCGTTGTTTCGGTCGGGGGGCTCTACGAGCAGTACTTC
many | TRBJ2-3 | TRBV11-2 | TRBD2 | CASSATSGRALYF | TGTGCCAGCAGCGCGACTAGCGGGAGGGCTCTATATTTT
many | TRBJ2-6 | TRBV25-1 | - | CASSSGANVLTF | TGTGCCAGCAGCTCTGGGGCCAACGTCCTGACTTTC
- | TRBJ2-5 | TRBV15 | TRBD2 | CAISRGELAGPLYQETQYF | TGTGCCATCAGCAGAGGAGAACTAGCGGGACCCTTGTACCAAGAGACCCAGTACTTC
many | TRBJ1-5 | TRBV4-2 | - | CASSQLSRVIPNSNQPQHF | TGTGCCAGCAGCCAGCTGAGCAGGGTGATACCAAATAGCAATCAGCCCCAGCATTTT
few | TRBJ2-2 | TRBV5-5 | - | CASSLYPSGPNTGELFF | TGTGCCAGCAGCTTATATCCGAGCGGACCGAACACCGGGGAGCTGTTTTTT
many | TRBJ2-7 | TRBV4-3 | - | CASSQDTAYEQYF | TGCGCCAGCAGCCAAGACACCGCCTACGAGCAGTACTTC
- | TRBJ1-4 | TRBV15 | - | CATSRGGGGWRATNEKLFF | TGTGCCACCAGCAGAGGAGGGGGTGGTTGGAGGGCTACTAATGAAAAACTGTTTTTT
many | TRBJ2-1 | TRBV12-3/TRBV12-4 | - | CASSFGQGIYNEQFF | TGTGCCAGCAGTTTCGGGCAGGGAATCTACAATGAGCAGTTCTTC
many | TRBJ2-3 | TRBV4-2 | - | CASSPEASGPDTQYF | TGTGCCAGCAGCCCGGAAGCGTCCGGCCCAGATACGCAGTATTTT
many | TRBJ2-1 | TRBV20-1 | TRBD2 | CSASAAGTSADNEQFF | TGCAGTGCGTCGGCAGCCGGGACTAGCGCAGACAATGAGCAGTTCTTC
many | TRBJ2-1 | TRBV6-1 | - | CASSLTGPNEQFF | TGTGCCAGCAGTTTAACAGGCCCTAATGAGCAGTTCTTC
many | TRBJ1-2 | TRBV6-2/TRBV6-3 | - | CASSYSKVSYGYTF | TGTGCCAGCAGTTACTCGAAGGTTTCCTATGGCTACACCTTC
many | TRBJ1-1 | TRBV7-2 | TRBD1 | CASSQGQGEAFF | TGTGCCAGCAGCCAGGGACAGGGGGAAGCTTTCTTT
- | TRBJ1-6 | TRBV5-4 | TRBD1 | CASREGGQGHNSPLHF | TGTGCCAGCAGGGAGGGTGGACAGGGACATAATTCACCCCTCCACTTT
many | TRBJ2-7 | TRBV3-1 | - | CASSQATPSVYEQYF | TGTGCCAGCAGCCAAGCGACACCGTCGGTCTACGAGCAGTACTTC
many | TRBJ2-3 | TRBV7-9 | - | CASSMPGADTQYF | TGTGCCAGCAGTATGCCCGGCGCAGATACGCAGTATTTT
many | TRBJ2-7 | TRBV6-2/TRBV6-3 | - | CASSYDRLAYEQYF | TGTGCCAGCAGTTACGACAGGTTAGCCTACGAGCAGTACTTC
- | TRBJ2-2 | TRBV4-1 | - | CASSLMGAGELFF | TGCGCCAGCAGCCTCATGGGGGCCGGGGAGCTGTTTTTT
many | TRBJ1-1 | TRBV27 | - | CASSFGTLGGTEAFF | TGTGCCAGCAGTTTTGGGACCCTCGGGGGCACTGAAGCTTTCTTT
many | TRBJ1-5 | TRBV6-1 | TRBD1 | CASSRQGGSNQPQHF | TGTGCCAGCAGCCGACAGGGGGGGAGCAATCAGCCCCAGCATTTT
many | TRBJ1-4 | TRBV7-2 | - | CASSLRQIATNEKLFF | TGTGCCAGCAGCCTCAGACAGATCGCAACTAATGAAAAACTGTTTTTT
many | TRBJ2-7 | TRBV27 | - | CASTLGAGINEQYF | TGTGCCAGCACCCTCGGGGCAGGGATCAACGAGCAGTACTTC
many | TRBJ2-7 | TRBV20-1 | TRBD2 | CSATTGTSDSYEQYF | TGCAGTGCTACTACCGGGACTAGCGACTCCTACGAGCAGTACTTC
many | TRBJ2-3 | TRBV5-4 | - | CASKERGTDTQYF | TGTGCCAGCAAGGAACGGGGCACAGATACGCAGTATTTT
many | TRBJ1-2 | TRBV28 | - | CASSFWRALYGYTF | TGTGCCAGCAGTTTTTGGCGGGCACTCTATGGCTACACCTTC
many | TRBJ2-7 | TRBV6-2/TRBV6-3 | - | CASSYSIKGIRSFYEQYF | TGTGCCAGCAGTTACTCGATTAAAGGAATCAGGTCCTTCTACGAGCAGTACTTC
many | TRBJ2-5 | TRBV7-2 | TRBD2 | CASSFGGEGGETQYF | TGTGCCAGCAGCTTCGGGGGGGAGGGGGGAGAGACCCAGTACTTC
many | TRBJ1-2 | TRBV27 | TRBD1 | CASSTGTGGRGYTF | TGTGCCAGCAGTACCGGGACAGGGGGCAGGGGCTACACCTTC
many | TRBJ2-7 | TRBV6-1 | TRBD2 | CASKSREAYEQYF | TGTGCCAGCAAAAGTCGGGAGGCCTACGAGCAGTACTTC
- | TRBJ2-5 | TRBV3-1 | TRBD1 | CAGSQRQGQETQYF | TGTGCCGGCAGCCAACGACAGGGCCAAGAGACCCAGTACTTC
few | TRBJ2-3 | TRBV19 | - | CATSRENTNTQYF | TGTGCCACTTCACGGGAGAATACGAATACGCAGTATTTT
- | TRBJ2-7 | TRBV3-1 | - | CSSSQAFSYEQSF | TGTTCCAGCAGCCAAGCCTTCTCCTACGAGCAGTCCTTC
many | TRBJ2-5 | TRBV7-6 | - | CASSLGNDGGMF | TGTGCCAGCAGCTTAGGGAACGACGGGGGCATGTTC
- | TRBJ2-2 | TRBV7-3 | - | CASILSVSGELFF | TGTGCCAGCATCTTATCGGTCTCCGGGGAGCTGTTTTTT
- | TRBJ2-2 | TRBV19 | - | CASLAPGPPTGELFF | TGTGCCAGTTTGGCCCCGGGGCCTCCCACCGGGGAGCTGTTTTTT
many | TRBJ2-3 | TRBV20-1 | - | CSARDPPGTDTQYF | TGCAGTGCTAGAGACCCCCCCGGCACAGATACGCAGTATTTT
many | TRBJ1-1 | TRBV3-1 | - | CASSQAQGADTEAFF | TGTGCCAGCAGCCAAGCCCAGGGAGCGGACACTGAAGCTTTCTTT
- | TRBJ2-5 | TRBV19 | - | CASSPATQETQYF | TGTGCCAGTAGTCCAGCGACGCAAGAGACCCAGTACTTC
many | TRBJ1-1 | TRBV5-1 | - | CASSLAGGSMNTEAFF | TGCGCCAGCAGCTTGGCCGGGGGAAGCATGAACACTGAAGCTTTCTTT
many | TRBJ2-1 | TRBV28 | TRBD2 | CASSALAGGDRDEQFF | TGTGCCAGCAGTGCCCTAGCGGGGGGGGATCGTGATGAGCAGTTCTTC
many | TRBJ1-2 | TRBV2 | - | CASSEEGGSIRGYTF | TGTGCCAGCAGTGAAGAGGGCGGTTCTATCAGGGGCTACACCTTC
many | TRBJ2-3 | TRBV7-2 | - | CASSLVEADTQYF | TGTGCCAGCAGCTTAGTTGAGGCCGATACGCAGTATTTT
few | TRBJ2-1 | TRBV7-6 | TRBD2 | CASSFASGSASSYNEQFF | TGTGCCAGCAGCTTCGCTAGCGGGAGCGCCAGCTCCTACAATGAGCAGTTCTTC
many | TRBJ1-5 | TRBV2 | - | CASGVTGEQPQHF | TGTGCCAGCGGTGTGACGGGTGAACAGCCCCAGCATTTT
many | TRBJ2-1 | TRBV7-2 | TRBD2 | CASSAGLAVYNEQFF | TGTGCCAGCAGCGCCGGACTAGCGGTTTACAATGAGCAGTTCTTC